These 5 T cell receptor beta chains came from one sample sequenced in a study of cytomegalovirus exposure and HLA in healthy donors. TCRdb's copy holds only in-frame clones and misses some; the assay was immunoSEQ multiplex PCR. The data hold about 60,000 clones, with 90% to 96% observed a single time. The sequenced material came from PBMCs. Source of these receptors: a woman between 18 and 29 years old in good health and CMV-seronegative.

The chain joins TRBV4-3 to TRBJ2-1, with D possibly being TRBD2 (7 bases). The V end was cut by 0 bases, the J end by 4 bases, with 16 bases between. From germline, CDR1 is LGHNA and CDR2 YSLEER. This CDR3 has 17 residues. The CDR3 DNA is TGCGCCAGCAGCCAAGATCAGCTGCGGGGGCGGTACAATGAGCAGTTCTTC. Its protein product is CASSQDQLRGRYNEQFF.

This rearrangement joins TRBV19 to TRBJ2-7, with 8 bases matching TRBD2. The trim removed 4 bases at V and 2 bases at J, leaving 4 bases unmatched. The CDR3 consists of 14 residues. Germline assignment: CDR1 LNHDA and CDR2 SQIVND (reference sequence). For the CDR3, the DNA is TGTGCCAGTAGTAGTTTAGCGGGGACCTACGAGCAGTACTTC. Translation: CASSSLAGTYEQYF.

The J gene is TRBJ2-1, the V gene TRBV4-1; TRBD2 aligns across 13 bases. Germline assignment: CDR1 MGHRA and CDR2 YSYEKL. This CDR3 contains 16 residues. Losses at the gene ends were 3 bases for V and 6 bases for J; bases not matched to a gene: 5. The CDR3 nucleotides are TGCGCCAGCAGCCACGGCCGGACTAGCGGGAGCAATGAGCAGTTCTTC. This sequence encodes CASSHGRTSGSNEQFF.

J is TRBJ2-3 and V is TRBV15; 7 bases line up with TRBD1. With 1 base clipped from V and 1 base from J, the junction kept 11 bases outside the gene matches. CDR1 is LNHNV, CDR2 YYDKDF, per germline (reference sequence). The length of the CDR3 is 18 residues. Here the CDR3 reads CATSRVPHTGEGTDTQYF. DNA of the CDR3: TGTGCCACCAGCAGAGTCCCGCACACAGGGGAAGGCACAGATACGCAGTATTTT.

V usage is TRBV19 and J usage is TRBJ2-7; 7 nucleotides agree with TRBD1. With V trimmed by 8 bases and J by 1 base, 11 bases remained unmatched. The CDR3 contains 15 residues. Germline CDR1 LNHDA, CDR2 SQIVND (reference sequence). The CDR3 here is CASRRVGTVSYEQYF. CDR3 DNA sequence: TGTGCCAGTCGCCGAGTCGGGACAGTGTCCTACGAGCAGTACTTC. Full variable domain (missing parts from reference TRBV19 and TRBJ2-7): DGGITQSPKYLFRKEGQNVTLSCEQNLNHDAMYWYRQDPGQGLRLIYYSQIVNDFQKGDIAEGYSVSREKKESFPLTVTSAQKNPTAFYLCASRRVGTVSYEQYFGPGTRLTVT.